The T cell receptor (beta chain) under discussion was sequenced for a study of TIL therapy for anti-PD-1-resistant metastatic lung cancer. Points from the study as a whole: Treatment-naive, never-smoker and oncogene-addicted patients were overrepresented in this highly selected cohort.

Trimming pared 2 bases from V and 9 bases from J, leaving 20 bases between. CDR3 length: 17 residues. The germline CDR1 and CDR2 sequences are MNHNS and SASEGT. This was the immunoSEQ v3 assay. Here immunoSEQ multiplex PCR was the method, and the copy in TCRdb shows in-frame clones only, minus some. This sample has about 48,000 clones, with 70% to 85% found just once. Note on this clone: Its target is unknown.

Time point noted: pre-treatment sample, taken before nivolumab and TIL therapy. The tumor samples were excised metastases, mostly pleural nodules or supraclavicular lymph nodes. The sample was tumor tissue, taken at baseline. This sequence originates from a person aged 25 to 80 with non-small cell lung cancer. This chain uses TRBV6-1 with TRBJ1-6; TRBD1 might be the D (6 bases). The CDR3 loop is CASSERGGGSSSSPLHF. The CDR3 DNA reads as TGTGCCAGCAGTGAACGGGGTGGGGGCAGTTCGTCTTCACCCCTCCACTTT.